Listed below are T cell receptor beta chains from one sample, sequenced in a study of T cells in localized non-small cell lung cancer. Repertoires were generated with immunoSEQ multiplex PCR, while TCRdb's copy carries only in-frame clones and drops some. The repertoire holds about 2,700 clones, with approximately 22% as singletons. Specimen: lung tumor tissue, collected before any cancer treatment. The receptors come from a woman aged 35-70 years with stage I lung adenocarcinoma. CDR3s include the opening cysteine and the closing phenylalanine or tryptophan. The D gene is left open where the match is weak. The listing skips clone size in some rows; elsewhere it reads once, few, many or a size class.

>TRBD1|TRBJ1-6|-|TRBV15
CATSIGTGSGSPLHF
TGTGCCACCAGCATCGGGACAGGGTCGGGTTCACCCCTCCACTTT
>TRBD1|TRBJ1-2|-|TRBV19
CATAGTVFHGYTF
TGTGCCACCGCCGGGACAGTTTTCCATGGCTACACCTTC
>-|TRBJ1-2|-|TRBV18
CASSPSSGGGGYTF
TGTGCCAGCTCTCCTTCCTCCGGGGGAGGAGGCTACACCTTC
>-|TRBJ1-1|few|TRBV19
CASSTEVGWITEAFF
TGTGCCAGTAGTACGGAGGTGGGGTGGATCACTGAAGCTTTCTTT
>TRBD2|TRBJ2-3|-|TRBV6-7
CASSYPTSGSTDTQYF
TGTGCCAGCAGTTACCCGACTAGCGGTAGCACAGATACGCAGTATTTT
>-|TRBJ2-7|medium-sized|TRBV11-3
CASSLLGRDYEQYF
TGTGCCAGCAGCTTACTGGGCAGGGACTACGAGCAGTACTTC
>-|TRBJ2-3|many|TRBV11-3
CASSLRVGRWNTDTQYF
TGTGCCAGCAGCCTACGTGTAGGCAGATGGAACACAGATACGCAGTATTTT
>TRBD1|TRBJ2-2|-|TRBV11-3
CASREQGTNTGELFF
TGTGCCAGCAGGGAACAGGGGACGAACACCGGGGAGCTGTTTTTT
>-|TRBJ2-1|-|TRBV6-8
CASSLWEFRGAPNEQFF
TGTGCCAGCTCGCTGTGGGAGTTTAGGGGCGCTCCCAATGAGCAGTTCTTC
>-|TRBJ2-1|medium-sized|TRBV11-3
CASSLVSAGPPNEQFF
TGTGCCAGCAGCTTAGTTTCGGCAGGGCCTCCCAATGAGCAGTTCTTC
>-|TRBJ2-2|medium-sized|TRBV11-3
CASSERTPGPGELFF
TGTGCCAGCAGCGAAAGGACTCCAGGCCCCGGGGAGCTGTTTTTT
>-|TRBJ2-2|few|TRBV1
CASSQDHDWAGELFF
TGCGCCAGCAGCCAAGACCATGACTGGGCCGGGGAGCTGTTTTTT
>-|TRBJ1-1|few|TRBV6-8
CASSYRATMNTEAFF
TGTGCCAGCAGTTACCGGGCCACCATGAACACTGAAGCTTTCTTT
>-|TRBJ1-6|medium-sized|TRBV11-3
CASSLGGEQQNSPLHF
TGTGCCAGCAGCTTGGGAGGGGAACAACAGAATTCACCCCTCCACTTT
>TRBD1|TRBJ1-3|few|TRBV7-6
CASNTGGNSGNTIYF
TGTGCCAGTAATACAGGGGGCAACTCTGGAAACACCATATATTTT
>-|TRBJ1-4|medium-sized|TRBV9
CASSVEGFDEKLFF
TGTGCCAGCAGCGTAGAGGGGTTTGATGAAAAACTGTTTTTT
>-|TRBJ1-6|-|TRBV6-8
CASSYVGDGERDMPPLHF
TGTGCCAGCAGTTACGTAGGGGACGGTGAACGGGATATGCCACCCCTCCACTTT
>-|TRBJ1-1|few|TRBV9
CASTGGANTEAFF
TGTGCCAGCACTGGGGGAGCGAACACTGAAGCTTTCTTT
>-|TRBJ1-5|few|TRBV6-8
CASSLKGGQPQHF
TGTGCCAGCAGTTTAAAGGGTGGACAGCCCCAGCATTTT
>-|TRBJ2-3|-|TRBV19
CASSIAERDTQYF
TGTGCCAGTAGTATAGCAGAGAGAGATACGCAGTATTTT
>-|TRBJ2-3|medium-sized|TRBV11-3
CASSSDSGLSTDTQYF
TGTGCCAGCAGCTCGGACAGTGGACTATCCACAGATACGCAGTATTTT
>-|TRBJ1-5|-|TRBV19
CASRDDRNQPQHF
TGTGCCAGTAGGGACGACAGAAATCAGCCCCAGCATTTT
>-|TRBJ1-1|-|TRBV11-3
CASSLIRERNTEAFF
TGTGCCAGCAGCTTAATCAGGGAAAGGAACACTGAAGCTTTCTTT
>TRBD1|TRBJ2-5|-|TRBV18
CASSPPGQGQETQYF
TGTGCCAGCTCACCACCGGGACAGGGCCAAGAGACCCAGTACTTC
>TRBD1|TRBJ1-2|few|TRBV6-8
CAVLGTANYGYTF
TGTGCCGTTCTCGGGACAGCTAACTATGGCTACACCTTC
>TRBD1|TRBJ1-2|many|TRBV11-3
CASSLPRQGATYGYTF
TGTGCCAGCAGCCTGCCGCGACAGGGGGCTACCTATGGCTACACCTTC
>TRBD1|TRBJ2-2|-|TRBV11-3
CASTTRGDRVAGELFF
TGTGCCAGCACCACCCGGGGGGACAGGGTAGCCGGGGAGCTGTTTTTT
>TRBD1|TRBJ2-1|-|TRBV19
CASRYRGVSYNEQFF
TGTGCCAGTAGGTACAGGGGGGTCTCCTACAATGAGCAGTTCTTC
>-|TRBJ1-5|-|TRBV19
CASYGRSNQPQHF
TGTGCCAGCTACGGACGGAGCAATCAGCCCCAGCATTTT
>-|TRBJ1-5|-|TRBV15
CATSRDGRGSFNQPQHF
TGTGCCACCAGCAGAGATGGTAGAGGGTCCTTCAATCAGCCCCAGCATTTT
>-|TRBJ1-5|few|TRBV11-3
CASTRGANSNQPQHF
TGTGCCAGCACCCGAGGAGCTAATAGCAATCAGCCCCAGCATTTT
>TRBD1|TRBJ2-7|-|TRBV6-8
CASRRTGAYEQYF
TGTGCCAGCAGGAGGACAGGGGCCTACGAGCAGTACTTC
>TRBD1|TRBJ2-2|-|TRBV12-5
CASGPERGHVGELFF
TGTGCTAGTGGTCCTGAAAGGGGGCATGTCGGGGAGCTGTTTTTT
>-|TRBJ1-6|-|TRBV19
CASTGHGSSYNSPLHF
TGTGCCAGTACCGGACACGGCAGCTCCTATAATTCACCCCTCCACTTT
>TRBD1|TRBJ1-2|-|TRBV6-8
CASRRDRELYGYTF
TGTGCCAGCAGACGGGACAGGGAACTTTATGGCTACACCTTC
>-|TRBJ2-7|few|TRBV6-8
CASRTTPDRLYEQYF
TGTGCCAGCCGAACTACACCAGACAGACTCTACGAGCAGTACTTC
>-|TRBJ1-1|few|TRBV6-8
CASSSPEGPEAFF
TGTGCCAGCAGTAGCCCGGAGGGCCCTGAAGCTTTCTTT
>-|TRBJ2-7|few|TRBV7-6
CASRRGPTDYEQYF
TGTGCCAGCCGACGGGGGCCGACGGACTACGAGCAGTACTTC
>-|TRBJ1-1|-|TRBV19
CASSIRGGNTEAFF
TGTGCCAGTAGTATCAGGGGCGGGAACACTGAAGCTTTCTTT
>-|TRBJ1-4|few|TRBV6-4
CASSRPFNPEKLFF
TGTGCCAGCAGCCGACCGTTCAATCCGGAAAAACTGTTTTTT
>-|TRBJ2-3|-|TRBV9
CATTRHGTDTQYF
TGTGCCACCACACGGCACGGCACAGATACGCAGTATTTT
>-|TRBJ2-6|few|TRBV6-8
CASTPGVRANVLTF
TGTGCCAGCACCCCCGGCGTTAGGGCCAACGTCCTGACTTTC
>-|TRBJ2-5|few|TRBV11-3
CASSLEGRGGETQYF
TGTGCCAGCAGCTTAGAGGGAAGGGGTGGAGAGACCCAGTACTTC
>-|TRBJ2-1|-|TRBV11-3
CASSLRTVLHEQFF
TGTGCCAGCAGCTTGAGGACAGTTCTCCATGAGCAGTTCTTC
>-|TRBJ2-5|few|TRBV28
CASSLAGTQETQYF
TGTGCCAGCAGTTTGGCAGGGACCCAAGAGACCCAGTACTTC
>TRBD2|TRBJ2-2|-|TRBV19
CASTLAGGTGELFF
TGTGCCAGTACCTTAGCGGGGGGGACCGGGGAGCTGTTTTTT
>-|TRBJ1-5|-|TRBV19
CASNTGTVSNQPQHF
TGTGCCAGCAACACCGGGACGGTTAGCAATCAGCCCCAGCATTTT